The clone carrying this TCR beta chain has just one count. Antigen: not known. Sequencing used immunoSEQ multiplex PCR; TCRdb keeps in-frame clones, though not all of them. The data show over 100,000 clones, with around 90% seen just once and about 1.1% held by the top ten. The source of the sample is a study of siplizumab effects on memory and regulatory T cells. General study results and limits: Alloreactive sequences that could be traced to unstimulated CD4+ memory cells showed a significant reduction under siplizumab. Mappable alloreactive CD4+ clones came from Treg cells 60% to 80% of the time on average with siplizumab, against 25% to 30% in controls. Suppressive function of proliferating Tregs from siplizumab cultures was not confirmed. Of the proliferating CD4+ or CD8+ clones, roughly 80-95% lacked a naive or memory phenotype that could be assigned.

The CDR3 is made up of 16 amino acids. Germline assignment: CDR1 SGHNT and CDR2 YYREEE (reference sequence). V trimming: 3 bases; J trimming: 7 bases; junction bases outside the gene matches: 13. Sample: CD4+ T cells sorted from blood. The rearrangement links TRBV5-4 to TRBJ2-1; 7 bases are shared with TRBD2. The receptor was isolated from a human donor in good health. CDR3 in amino acids: CASSSPLAGAGNEQFF. The CDR3 nucleotides read TGTGCCAGCAGCTCCCCTTTGGCGGGAGCAGGTAATGAGCAGTTCTTC.